A selection of T cell receptor beta chains follows, all from one sample in a study of cytomegalovirus exposure and HLA in healthy donors. Data came from immunoSEQ multiplex PCR; TCRdb stores just in-frame clones and leaves some out. The sample includes 120,000 or so clones, roughly 89% of them seen just once. Specimen: PBMCs. The receptors come from a woman aged 18-29 years in good health and CMV-seronegative. The CDR3 runs from the conserved cysteine through the conserved F or W. A D gene is named only where the DNA matches it firmly. Not every row has a clone size; where given, it reads once, few, many or a size class.

V gene	clone size	D gene	J gene	CDR3 DNA	CDR3 protein
TRBV28	.	.	TRBJ1-3	TGTGCCAGCAGTCGCGGGACCCTCTCTGGAAACACCATATATTTT	CASSRGTLSGNTIYF
TRBV11-2	.	TRBD2	TRBJ2-1	TGTGCCAGCAGCCTACAACTAGCGGGGCCTAAGAGGCAGTTCTTC	CASSLQLAGPKRQFF
TRBV2	.	.	TRBJ2-1	TGTGCCAGCAGTGAAAGTCGGGAGCGATTCAATGAGCAGTTCTTC	CASSESRERFNEQFF
TRBV6-1	.	TRBD2	TRBJ2-3	TGTGCCAGCAGTGAAGTGAGCGGGGGGGCAGATACGCAGTATTTT	CASSEVSGGADTQYF
TRBV7-8	.	TRBD1	TRBJ1-2	TGTGCCAGCAGCTTATCGGTCCCAGGGGGCAATGGCTACACCTTC	CASSLSVPGGNGYTF
TRBV14	.	TRBD1	TRBJ1-1	TGTGCCAGCAGCCAAGTAATCTACAGGGGTGACACTGAAGCTTTCTTT	CASSQVIYRGDTEAFF
TRBV7-2	.	TRBD2	TRBJ2-1	TGTGCCAGCAGCAGCAGACTAGCGGGGGGGCTGGAGAATGAGCAGTTCTTC	CASSSRLAGGLENEQFF
TRBV19	.	.	TRBJ2-7	TGTGCCAGTAGTCCAAACAGGGTAACCTACGAGCAGTACTTC	CASSPNRVTYEQYF
TRBV2	.	.	TRBJ1-1	TGTGCCTCCCTCTGGGGGGGACAGAACACTGAAGCTTTCTTT	CASLWGGQNTEAFF
TRBV29-1	.	.	TRBJ1-2	TGCAGCGTTTTAATCCCCCAGACGGAGACCTCCTATGGCTACACCTTC	CSVLIPQTETSYGYTF
TRBV2	.	.	TRBJ2-7	TGTGCCAGCAGTGATATCCGAGGCAGATTAACCTACGAGCAGTACTTC	CASSDIRGRLTYEQYF
TRBV10-3	.	.	TRBJ2-5	TGTGCCAACCAGGGACAAGGACAAGAGACCCAGTACTTC	CANQGQGQETQYF
TRBV27	.	.	TRBJ2-1	TGTGCCAGCAGTTTATCGGTGGGGGGGCGGCTTTACAATGAGCAGTTCTTC	CASSLSVGGRLYNEQFF
TRBV15	.	TRBD1	TRBJ1-4	TGTGCCACCAGCGTAGGGACAGGGAATGAAAAACTGTTTTTT	CATSVGTGNEKLFF
TRBV27	once	.	TRBJ2-5	TGTGCCAGCAAGGAGGAGGACTCCGGGGAGACCCAGTACTTC	CASKEEDSGETQYF
TRBV28	.	TRBD1	TRBJ1-4	TGTGCCAGCAAATGGACAGGGAAAAATGAAAAACTGTTTTTT	CASKWTGKNEKLFF